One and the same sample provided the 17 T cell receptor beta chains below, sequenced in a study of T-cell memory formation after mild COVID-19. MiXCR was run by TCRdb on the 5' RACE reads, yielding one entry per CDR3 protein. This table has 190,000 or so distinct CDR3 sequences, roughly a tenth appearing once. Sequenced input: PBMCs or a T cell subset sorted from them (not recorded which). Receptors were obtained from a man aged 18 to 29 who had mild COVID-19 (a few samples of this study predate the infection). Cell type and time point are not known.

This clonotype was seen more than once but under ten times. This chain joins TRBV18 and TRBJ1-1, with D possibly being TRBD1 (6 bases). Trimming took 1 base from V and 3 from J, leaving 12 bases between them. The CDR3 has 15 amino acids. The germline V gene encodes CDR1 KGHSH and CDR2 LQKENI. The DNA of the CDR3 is TGTGCCAGCTCACCACAAGGGGGAACGGACACTGAAGCTTTCTTT. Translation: CASSPQGGTDTEAFF. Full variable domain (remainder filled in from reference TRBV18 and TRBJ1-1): NAGVMQNPRHLVRRRGQEARLRCSPMKGHSHVYWYRQLPEEGLKFMVYLQKENIIDESGMPKERFSAEFPKEGPSILRIQQVVRGDSAAYFCASSPQGGTDTEAFFGQGTRLTVV.

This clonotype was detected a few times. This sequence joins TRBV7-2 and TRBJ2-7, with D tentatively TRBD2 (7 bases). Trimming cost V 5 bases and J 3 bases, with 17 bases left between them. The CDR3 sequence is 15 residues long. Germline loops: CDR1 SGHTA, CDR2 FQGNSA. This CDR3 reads CASSPIQGGDYEQYF. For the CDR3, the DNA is TGTGCCAGCAGCCCAATACAGGGAGGGGACTACGAGCAGTACTTC.

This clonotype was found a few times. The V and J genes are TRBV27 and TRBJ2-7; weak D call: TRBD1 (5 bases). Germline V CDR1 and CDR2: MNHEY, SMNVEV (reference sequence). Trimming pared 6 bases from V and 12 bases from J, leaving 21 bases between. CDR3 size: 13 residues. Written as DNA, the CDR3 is TGTGCCAGCAGAATAACAAGCCAGGGTTGGGCGTACTTC. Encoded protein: CASRITSQGWAYF.

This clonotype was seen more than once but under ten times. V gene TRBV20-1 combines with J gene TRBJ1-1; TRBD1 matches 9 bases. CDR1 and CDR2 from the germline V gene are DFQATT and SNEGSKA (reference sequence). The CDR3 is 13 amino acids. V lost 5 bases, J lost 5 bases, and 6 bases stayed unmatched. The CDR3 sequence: CSAFHRGRTEAFF. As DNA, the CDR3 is TGCAGTGCTTTCCACAGGGGGCGTACTGAAGCTTTCTTT.

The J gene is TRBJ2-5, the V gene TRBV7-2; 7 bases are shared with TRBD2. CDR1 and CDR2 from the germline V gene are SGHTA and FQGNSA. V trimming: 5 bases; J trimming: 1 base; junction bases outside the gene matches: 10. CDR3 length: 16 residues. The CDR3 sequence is CASSIGLSGGQETQYF. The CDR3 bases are TGTGCCAGCAGCATAGGGCTATCGGGGGGCCAAGAGACCCAGTACTTC.

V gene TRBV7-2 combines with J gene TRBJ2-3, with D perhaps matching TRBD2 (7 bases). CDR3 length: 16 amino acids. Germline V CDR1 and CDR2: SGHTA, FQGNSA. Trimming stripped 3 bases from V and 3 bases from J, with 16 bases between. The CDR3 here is CASSFGGALSTDTQYF. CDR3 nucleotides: TGTGCCAGCAGCTTTGGGGGGGCCCTAAGTACAGATACGCAGTATTTT.

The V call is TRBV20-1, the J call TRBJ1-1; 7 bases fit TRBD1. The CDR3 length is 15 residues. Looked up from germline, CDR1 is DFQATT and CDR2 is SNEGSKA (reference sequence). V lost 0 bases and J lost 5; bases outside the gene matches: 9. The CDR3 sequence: CSARDPRQGWTEAFF. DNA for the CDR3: TGCAGTGCTAGAGATCCACGACAGGGCTGGACTGAAGCTTTCTTT.

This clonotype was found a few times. CDR3 bases: TGCGCCAGCAGCTCCAACGACAGGGGGTGGTATAATTCACCCCTCCACTTT. Translation gives CASSSNDRGWYNSPLHF. The chain combines TRBV5-1 with TRBJ1-6, with 9 bases matching TRBD1. Per the germline V gene, CDR1 is SGHRS and CDR2 is YFSETQ. This CDR3 has 17 amino acids. The junction had 8 bases not matched to a gene; V was cut back by 3 bases and J by 4 bases.

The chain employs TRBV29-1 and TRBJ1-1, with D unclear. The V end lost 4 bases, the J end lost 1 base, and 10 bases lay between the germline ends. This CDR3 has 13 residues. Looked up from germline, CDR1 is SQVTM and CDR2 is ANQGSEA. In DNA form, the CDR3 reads TGCAGCGTTGTTCGTAGCGGGAACACTGAAGCTTTCTTT. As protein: CSVVRSGNTEAFF.

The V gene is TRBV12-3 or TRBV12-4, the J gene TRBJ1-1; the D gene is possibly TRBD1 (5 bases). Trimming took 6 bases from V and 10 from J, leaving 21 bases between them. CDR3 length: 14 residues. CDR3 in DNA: TGTGCCAGCAGCCGGACACCACAATTCTCTGGAGCTTTCTTT. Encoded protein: CASSRTPQFSGAFF.

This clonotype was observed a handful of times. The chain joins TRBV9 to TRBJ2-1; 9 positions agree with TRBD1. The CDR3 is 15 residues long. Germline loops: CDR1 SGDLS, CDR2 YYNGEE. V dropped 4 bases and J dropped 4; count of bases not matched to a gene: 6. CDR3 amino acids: CASSTGQGRYNEQFF. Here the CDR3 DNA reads TGTGCCAGCAGCACCGGACAGGGGAGATACAATGAGCAGTTCTTC.

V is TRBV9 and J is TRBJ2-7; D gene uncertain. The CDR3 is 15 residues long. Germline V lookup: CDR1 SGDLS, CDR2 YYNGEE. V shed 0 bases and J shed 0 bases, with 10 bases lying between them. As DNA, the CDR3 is TGTGCCAGCAGCGTAGGGGTGCGTCACTCCTACGAGCAGTACGTC. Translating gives CASSVGVRHSYEQYV.

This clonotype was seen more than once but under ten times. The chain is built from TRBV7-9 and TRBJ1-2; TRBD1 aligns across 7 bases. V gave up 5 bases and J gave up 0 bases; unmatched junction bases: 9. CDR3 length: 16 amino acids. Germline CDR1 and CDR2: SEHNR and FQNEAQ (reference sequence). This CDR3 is CASSTRDSQANYGYTF. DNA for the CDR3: TGTGCCAGCAGCACCCGGGACAGCCAAGCTAACTATGGCTACACCTTC.

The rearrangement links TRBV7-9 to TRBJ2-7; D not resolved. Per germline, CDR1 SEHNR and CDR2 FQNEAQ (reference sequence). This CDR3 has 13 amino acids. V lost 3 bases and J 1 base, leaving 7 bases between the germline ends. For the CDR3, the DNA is TGTGCCAGCAGCTTCCGCGGATCCTACGAGCAGTACTTC. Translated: CASSFRGSYEQYF.

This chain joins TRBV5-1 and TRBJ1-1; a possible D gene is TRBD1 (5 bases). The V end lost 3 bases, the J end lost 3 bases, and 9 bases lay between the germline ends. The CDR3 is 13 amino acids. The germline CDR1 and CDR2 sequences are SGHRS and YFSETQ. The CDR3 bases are TGCGCCAGCAGCTGGGGAGGGGACACTGAAGCTTTCTTT. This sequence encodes CASSWGGDTEAFF.

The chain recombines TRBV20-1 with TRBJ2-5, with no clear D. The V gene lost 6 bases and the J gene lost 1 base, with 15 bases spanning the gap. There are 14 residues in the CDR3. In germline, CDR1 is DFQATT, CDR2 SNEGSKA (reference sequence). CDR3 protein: CSAIRRRGQETQYF. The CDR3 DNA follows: TGCAGTGCGATCCGCCGTCGCGGCCAAGAGACCCAGTACTTC.

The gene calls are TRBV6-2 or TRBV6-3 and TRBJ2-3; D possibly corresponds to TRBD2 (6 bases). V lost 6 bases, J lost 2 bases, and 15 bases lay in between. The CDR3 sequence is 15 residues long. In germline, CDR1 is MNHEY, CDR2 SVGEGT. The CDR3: CASRTIGGNTDTQYF. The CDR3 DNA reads TGTGCCAGCAGGACCATAGGAGGGAACACAGATACGCAGTATTTT.